The T cell receptor beta chain described here comes from a study of vaccination and CD4 T cells after COVID-19. Germline CDR1 and CDR2: SGHTA and FQGNSA. This CDR3 is built from 10 residues. Trimming left V 1 base short and J 8 bases short, with 2 bases between. Treatment reported: approximately 9-day PBMC culture with coronavirus spike peptide pools or control peptides (ViraFEST assay). Turning to this clonotype: Antigen: not known.

Cultured CD4+ T cell DNA was sequenced using the Oncomine TCR Beta short-read assay. From the PCR reads, TCRdb called clonotypes with MiXCR, one entry per CDR3 protein. The table records around 10,000 distinct CDR3 sequences, 60% of them present only once. The V gene is TRBV7-2, the J gene TRBJ2-5, with D unclear. The sample in question was cultured CD4+ T cells from blood, obtained after SARS-CoV-2 vaccination. This TCR derives from a human donor with COVID-19. CDR3 DNA: TGTGCCAGCAGCTTAGGTACCCAGTACTTC. This codes for CASSLGTQYF.